This T cell receptor beta chain was captured in a study of blood T cell repertoires in COVID-19. Study-wide background: Samples representing acute and convalescent COVID-19 were sourced from the United States, Italy and Spain. PBMCs, B-cell-depleted T cells, or T cells provided the cDNA or gDNA that made up the material.

Participants had their cohort set by participant-reported clinical history. All recovered Cohort 3 donors got two negative PCRs, got clearance, or saw symptom resolution. In this sample, this clone turned up once. The assay was immunoSEQ multiplex PCR, and TCRdb's table has in-frame clones only and misses some. The data contain some 220,000 clones, around 90% of them seen just once; the ten biggest clones take up 2.5% to 3%. This clonotype was obtained from a woman aged 30 to 39 who had recovered from COVID-19. The specimen was PBMCs or T cells enriched from blood (not recorded which).

The CDR3 nucleotides read TGTGCCAGCTCACTACGACAGGCCTATGGCTACACCTTC. It yields the protein CASSLRQAYGYTF. The chain joins TRBV18 to TRBJ1-2, with D maybe TRBD1 (6 bases). Trimming removed 4 bases at V and 4 bases at J, with 10 bases between. Germline CDR1 KGHSH, CDR2 LQKENI. This CDR3 contains 13 residues.